The clone carrying this TCR beta chain was seen more than once but under ten times. The data derive from a study of blood T cell repertoires in COVID-19. CDR1 is LNHDA, CDR2 SQIVND, per germline (reference sequence). The trim removed 4 bases at V and 5 bases at J, leaving 5 bases unmatched. The CDR3 is made up of 15 amino acids. Produced via immunoSEQ multiplex PCR; TCRdb's table is partial and in-frame only. This sample carries some 180,000 clones, about four fifths of them seen once, and the ten largest clones take almost 6%. This receptor was taken from a woman aged 40 to 50 with COVID-19, enrolled during active disease. V is TRBV19 and J is TRBJ2-7; TRBD2 agrees at 13 bases. Sequences were obtained from peripheral blood. CDR3 in DNA: TGTGCCAGTAGTACTAGGACTAGCGGGAGCCACGAGCAGTACTTC. This sequence encodes CASSTRTSGSHEQYF. Full variable domain (missing parts from reference TRBV19 and TRBJ2-7): DGGITQSPKYLFRKEGQNVTLSCEQNLNHDAMYWYRQDPGQGLRLIYYSQIVNDFQKGDIAEGYSVSREKKESFPLTVTSAQKNPTAFYLCASSTRTSGSHEQYFGPGTRLTVT.